Below are 18 T cell receptor beta chains sequenced from a single sample in a study of blood T cell repertoires in COVID-19. Clones were read by immunoSEQ multiplex PCR, and TCRdb kept only the in-frame ones, dropping some. The table records about 160,000 clones, 80% to 85% of them present only once. The specimen sequenced was peripheral blood. The receptors here all came from a woman of 80 years or more with active or convalescent COVID-19.

The chain combines TRBV9 with TRBJ1-3; D perhaps matches TRBD1 (6 bases). With 0 bases removed from V and 0 bases from J, the gap between germline ends came to 13 bases. This CDR3 spans 17 amino acids. CDR1 and CDR2 from the germline V gene are SGDLS and YYNGEE. In DNA form, the CDR3 reads TGTGCCAGCAGCGTAGGGCCTGTGGACAGCTCTGGAAACACCATATATTTT. This translates into CASSVGPVDSSGNTIYF.

The V gene is TRBV6-2 or TRBV6-3, the J gene TRBJ1-6, with 8 bases identical to TRBD1. V lost 1 base, J lost 7 bases, and 15 bases stayed unmatched. Per the germline V gene, CDR1 is MNHEY and CDR2 is SVGEGT. The CDR3 runs 19 residues. The CDR3 sequence is CASSYFEITDREVNSPLHF. CDR3 bases: TGTGCCAGCAGTTACTTCGAAATCACGGACAGGGAGGTGAATTCACCCCTCCACTTT.

As for this clone: With a much larger clone just one base away, this may be a read error. The chain has TRBV5-5 and TRBJ2-1, with TRBD2 matching over 10 bases. This CDR3 has 14 residues. The V gene end was trimmed by 8 bases and the J gene end by 6 bases; junction bases not matched to a gene: 8. Germline CDR1 is SGHKS and CDR2 is YYEKEE (reference sequence). The CDR3 DNA is TGTGCCAGGCTGAGCGGGGGGGCGCCCAATGAGCAGTTCTTC. Its translation: CARLSGGAPNEQFF.

The chain joins TRBV27 to TRBJ2-6, with 7 bases lining up with TRBD2. Germline assignment: CDR1 MNHEY and CDR2 SMNVEV (reference sequence). CDR3 length: 16 amino acids. V was pared by 3 bases and J by 2 bases, with 4 bases of the junction left unmatched. The CDR3: CASSLVGRAGANVLTF. The CDR3, as DNA: TGTGCCAGCAGTTTGGTAGGGAGGGCTGGGGCCAACGTCCTGACTTTC.

The chain joins TRBV6-5 to TRBJ1-5; possible D gene TRBD1, 6 bases. The CDR3 sequence is 14 residues long. The V end was cut by 0 bases, the J end by 5 bases, with 8 bases between. Germline CDR1 MNHEY, CDR2 SVGAGI. The CDR3 DNA reads as TGTGCCAGCAGTTACTCAACAGGGTATCAGCCCCAGCATTTT. As protein: CASSYSTGYQPQHF.

The chain combines TRBV29-1 with TRBJ2-4; TRBD1 agrees at 8 bases. J was trimmed by 0 bases and V by 1 base; bases with no gene match: 5. In germline, CDR1 is SQVTM, CDR2 ANQGSEA. This CDR3 has 16 amino acids. The CDR3 sequence is CSVEVAQGAAKNIQYF. The DNA for the CDR3 is TGCAGCGTTGAAGTGGCTCAGGGGGCAGCCAAAAACATTCAGTACTTC.

The J gene is TRBJ2-5, the V gene TRBV7-2; 11 bases line up with TRBD2. Trimming took 1 base from V and 5 from J; bases not matched to a gene: 3. CDR1 and CDR2 from the germline V gene are SGHTA and FQGNSA. The CDR3 runs 15 residues. The CDR3 DNA follows: TGTGCCAGCAGCTTAGTAGCGGGGGGGCTGGAGACCCAGTACTTC. Its translation is CASSLVAGGLETQYF.

The chain recombines TRBV18 with TRBJ1-3; the D is unclear. Between the trimmed V and J ends, which lost 3 bases and 0 bases, there was a span of 3 bases. Looked up from germline, CDR1 is KGHSH and CDR2 is LQKENI. The CDR3 has 13 residues. Here the CDR3 DNA reads TGTGCCAGCTCACCCTCCTCTGGAAACACCATATATTTT. Protein product: CASSPSSGNTIYF.

J is TRBJ2-7 and V is TRBV6-6; D perhaps matches TRBD1 (6 bases). Germline loops: CDR1 MNHNY, CDR2 SVGAGI (reference sequence). The CDR3 has 14 residues. Trimming left V 6 bases short and J 6 bases short, with 18 bases between. DNA of the CDR3: TGTGCCAGCAGGGAAACCGGCAGGGGTGGCGAGCAGTACTTC. Encoded protein: CASRETGRGGEQYF.

This clone appeared once. This chain joins TRBV3-1 (or the pseudogene TRBV3-2) and TRBJ1-1, with D hard to call. Germline values: CDR1 LGHDT, CDR2 YNNKEL (reference sequence). The V end lost 0 bases, the J end lost 7 bases, and 12 bases lay between the germline ends. The CDR3 is 14 amino acids. The CDR3 DNA sequence: TGTGCCAGCAGCCAAGAAGGCCCAGCGGGTGAAGCTTTCTTT. This translates into CASSQEGPAGEAFF.

The V and J genes are TRBV6-6 and TRBJ2-6, with 9 bases that match TRBD2. The germline V gene encodes CDR1 MNHNY and CDR2 SVGAGI (reference sequence). The length of the CDR3 is 22 residues. Unmatched junction bases numbered 21, after V lost 6 bases and J lost 0 bases. The CDR3 sequence: CASSYSRPGSGGFYSGANVLTF. Here the CDR3 DNA reads TGTGCCAGCAGCTATTCCCGACCGGGGAGCGGGGGGTTCTACTCTGGGGCCAACGTCCTGACTTTC.

The DNA for the CDR3 is TGTGCCAGCAGTGCGGACCTACTAGGGGAGACCCAGTACTTC. This codes for CASSADLLGETQYF. The chain links TRBV25-1 to TRBJ2-5; D perhaps matches TRBD2 (5 bases). Germline V gives CDR1 MGHDK, CDR2 SYGVNS. V shed 4 bases and J shed 5 bases, with 14 bases lying between them. This CDR3 spans 14 amino acids.

The V call is TRBV19, the J call TRBJ2-2, with 11 bases that match TRBD2. Germline values: CDR1 LNHDA, CDR2 SQIVND (reference sequence). The CDR3 spans 15 residues. V lost 6 bases to trimming and J lost 4 bases; unmatched junction nucleotides: 4. The CDR3 bases are TGTGCCAGTAGAACTAGCGGGGGCCGCACCGGGGAGCTGTTTTTT. It is translated as CASRTSGGRTGELFF.

In its sample, this clone was seen once. CDR3 protein: CASSSGQVNTEAFF. The DNA of the CDR3 is TGCGCCAGCAGCTCCGGACAAGTAAACACTGAAGCTTTCTTT. The chain uses TRBV5-1 and TRBJ1-1, with D possibly matching TRBD1 (5 bases). V was pared by 3 bases and J by 2 bases, with 11 bases between. Germline CDR1 is SGHRS and CDR2 is YFSETQ. The CDR3 is made up of 14 amino acids.

This clone was seen just once. This chain joins TRBV4-3 and TRBJ2-1, with TRBD2 matching over 7 bases. The CDR3 is made up of 15 amino acids. CDR1 LGHNA and CDR2 YSLEER come from the germline V gene. Losses at the gene ends were 4 bases for V and 5 bases for J; bases not matched to a gene: 8. The CDR3 loop is CASSRSGEGNNEQFF. The CDR3 region has the DNA TGCGCCAGCAGCCGCTCGGGGGAGGGGAACAATGAGCAGTTCTTC.

The chain joins TRBV2 to TRBJ2-3; no reliable D call. In germline, CDR1 is SNHLY, CDR2 FYNNEI. V lost 11 bases to trimming and J lost 6 bases, with 12 bases between them. This CDR3 has 11 amino acids. This CDR3 reads CAASTRDTQYF. The CDR3 nucleotides read TGTGCCGCCTCTACGAGGGATACGCAGTATTTT.

The rearrangement uses TRBV7-8 and TRBJ2-1; 9 nucleotides agree with TRBD2. With 5 bases clipped from V and 2 bases from J, the junction kept 4 bases outside the gene matches. The CDR3 has 15 amino acids. Looked up from germline, CDR1 is SGHVS and CDR2 is FQNEAQ. CDR3 sequence: CASSRSGGTYNEQFF. The CDR3, as DNA: TGTGCCAGCAGCCGTAGCGGGGGTACCTACAATGAGCAGTTCTTC.

The chain uses TRBV28 and TRBJ2-7; tentative D call: TRBD1 (6 bases). V dropped 7 bases and J dropped 0 bases, with 16 bases sitting between them. This CDR3 spans 15 amino acids. CDR1 is MDHEN and CDR2 is SYDVKM in the germline V gene. The CDR3 DNA sequence: TGTGCCAGCACCCGCCCGAGGGGGTTCTCCTACGAGCAGTACTTC. It codes for CASTRPRGFSYEQYF.